This TCR beta chain was retrieved from a study of cytomegalovirus exposure and HLA in healthy donors. The overall study: In an early release, HLA-typed donors contributed approximately 82 million unique TCR sequences.

Findings and limits, study-wide: The only immune exposure information that was available was CMV serostatus. Analyzed later, association rates of TCRs varied across HLA loci, with DRB1 most and HLA-C fewest. A later analysis linked some 17,000 TCR beta sequences to HLA alleles at 0.05 false discovery rate.

On this clone itself: Its antigen remains unknown.

Trimming took 4 bases from V and 7 from J, leaving 17 bases between them. CDR3 length equals 16 residues. Primers included in the PCR were 60 Vbeta and 13 Jbeta primers. The table came from immunoSEQ multiplex PCR; TCRdb's copy has only in-frame clones and leaves some out. Among 180,000 or so clones, roughly 74% were seen once, and the ten largest hold roughly 2.7%. Sequenced material: PBMCs. The TCR originated in a female donor in good health and CMV-seronegative. The genes are TRBV23-1 and TRBJ1-6, with D perhaps TRBD1 (6 bases). TRBV23-1 is noted as an ORF with a role that remains uncertain. The CDR3 spells CASSRSGGRSNSPLHF. The CDR3 DNA reads TGCGCCAGCAGTCGTTCGGGGGGCAGGTCAAATTCACCCCTCCACTTT.